This paragraph covers one T cell receptor (beta chain) sequence. Its specificity is unknown. The source of the sample is a study of brain metastases from non-small cell lung cancer. This CDR3 is built from 13 residues. Germline-derived CDR1 and CDR2 are SQVTM and ANQGSEA. V was shortened by 2 bases and J by 4 bases, with 11 bases between the two germline ends. Only in-frame clones appear in the TCRdb table, and some are missing; sequencing was by immunoSEQ multiplex PCR. The sample shows 2,000 to 2,500 clones, 83% of them seen only once. The study, taken as a whole, reports: T-cell infiltration was lower in brain metastases than primaries (P < 0.001). Metastases had sparse T cells but largely shared repertoires with primaries. Expanded T-cell clones appeared in 55% to 75% of brain metastases over primaries.

V usage is TRBV29-1 and J usage is TRBJ2-5; D may correspond to TRBD1 or TRBD2 (5 bases each). The source material was tissue from a brain metastasis. This receptor was taken from a donor aged 40 or older with non-small cell lung cancer. CDR3 protein: CSVEWGRGETQYF. The CDR3 DNA reads as TGCAGCGTTGAATGGGGGAGAGGAGAGACCCAGTACTTC.